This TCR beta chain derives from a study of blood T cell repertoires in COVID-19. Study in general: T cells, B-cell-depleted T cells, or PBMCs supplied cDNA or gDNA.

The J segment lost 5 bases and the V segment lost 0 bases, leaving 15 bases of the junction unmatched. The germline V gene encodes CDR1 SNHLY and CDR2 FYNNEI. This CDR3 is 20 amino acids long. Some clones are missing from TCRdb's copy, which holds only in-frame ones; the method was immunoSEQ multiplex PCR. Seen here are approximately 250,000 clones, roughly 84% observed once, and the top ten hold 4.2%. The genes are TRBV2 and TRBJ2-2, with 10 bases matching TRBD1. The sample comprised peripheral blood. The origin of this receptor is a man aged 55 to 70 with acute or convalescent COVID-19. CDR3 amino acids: CASSEALSFRQGAITGELFF. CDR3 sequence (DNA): TGTGCCAGCAGTGAAGCGTTATCTTTTCGACAGGGGGCAATAACCGGGGAGCTGTTTTTT.